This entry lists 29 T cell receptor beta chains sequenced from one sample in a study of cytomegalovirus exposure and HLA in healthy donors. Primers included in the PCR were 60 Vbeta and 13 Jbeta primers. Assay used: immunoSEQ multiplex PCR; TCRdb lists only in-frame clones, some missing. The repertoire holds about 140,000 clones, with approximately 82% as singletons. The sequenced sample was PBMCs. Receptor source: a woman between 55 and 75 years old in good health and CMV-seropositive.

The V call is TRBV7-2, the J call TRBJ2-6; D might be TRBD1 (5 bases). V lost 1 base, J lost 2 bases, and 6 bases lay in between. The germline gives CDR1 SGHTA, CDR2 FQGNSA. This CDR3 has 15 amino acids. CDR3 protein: CASSLETAGANVLTF. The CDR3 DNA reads TGTGCCAGCAGCTTAGAGACAGCTGGGGCCAACGTCCTGACTTTC.

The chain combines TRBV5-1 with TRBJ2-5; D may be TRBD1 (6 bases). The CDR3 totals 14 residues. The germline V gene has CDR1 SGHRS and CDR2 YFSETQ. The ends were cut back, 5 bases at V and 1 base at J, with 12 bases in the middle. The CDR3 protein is CASRLQGAQETQYF. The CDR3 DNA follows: TGCGCCAGCAGACTACAGGGTGCCCAAGAGACCCAGTACTTC.

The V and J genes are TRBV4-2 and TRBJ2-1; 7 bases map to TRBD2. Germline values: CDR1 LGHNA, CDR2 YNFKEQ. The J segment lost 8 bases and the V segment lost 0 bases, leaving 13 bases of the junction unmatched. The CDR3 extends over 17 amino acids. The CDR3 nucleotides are TGTGCCAGCAGCCAAGATGTCGGGGACCGGGGGGTGTATGAGCAGTTCTTC. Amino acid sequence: CASSQDVGDRGVYEQFF.

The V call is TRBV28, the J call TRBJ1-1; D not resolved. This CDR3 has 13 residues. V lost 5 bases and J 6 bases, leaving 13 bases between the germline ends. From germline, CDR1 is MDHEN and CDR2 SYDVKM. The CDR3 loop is CASSQPYEAEAFF. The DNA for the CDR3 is TGTGCCAGCAGTCAGCCCTATGAGGCTGAAGCTTTCTTT.

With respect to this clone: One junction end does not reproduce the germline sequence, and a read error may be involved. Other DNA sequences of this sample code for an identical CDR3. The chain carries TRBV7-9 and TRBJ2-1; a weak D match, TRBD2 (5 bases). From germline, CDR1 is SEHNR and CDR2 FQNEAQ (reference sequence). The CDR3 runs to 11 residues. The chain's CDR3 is CAAGSYNEQFF. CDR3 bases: TGTGCCGCGGGCTCCTACAATGAGCAATTCTTC.

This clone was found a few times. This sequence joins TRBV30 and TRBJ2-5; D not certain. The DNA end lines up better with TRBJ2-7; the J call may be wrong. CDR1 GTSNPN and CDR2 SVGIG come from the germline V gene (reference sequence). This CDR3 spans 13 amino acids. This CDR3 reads CAWSPPQVYEQYF. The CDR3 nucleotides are TGTGCCTGGAGTCCTCCGCAGGTCTACGAGCAGTACTTC.

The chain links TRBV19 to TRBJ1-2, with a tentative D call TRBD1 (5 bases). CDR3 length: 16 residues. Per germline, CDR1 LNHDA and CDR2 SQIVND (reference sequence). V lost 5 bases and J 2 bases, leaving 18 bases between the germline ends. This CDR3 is CASSDTFRAGNYGYTF. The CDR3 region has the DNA TGTGCCAGTAGTGATACTTTCCGGGCAGGGAACTATGGCTACACCTTC.

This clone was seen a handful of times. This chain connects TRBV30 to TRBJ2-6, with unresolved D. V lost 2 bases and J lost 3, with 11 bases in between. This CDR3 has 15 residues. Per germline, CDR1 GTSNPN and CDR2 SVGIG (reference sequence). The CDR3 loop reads CAWSPFTNGANVLTF. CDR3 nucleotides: TGTGCCTGGAGTCCTTTTACTAATGGGGCCAACGTCCTGACTTTC.

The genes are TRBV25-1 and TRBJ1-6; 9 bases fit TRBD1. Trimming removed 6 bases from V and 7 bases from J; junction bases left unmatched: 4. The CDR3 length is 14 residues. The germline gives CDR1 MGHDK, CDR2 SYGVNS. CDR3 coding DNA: TGTGCCAGCAGAAGGACAGGGGCGAATTCACCCCTCCACTTT. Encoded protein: CASRRTGANSPLHF.

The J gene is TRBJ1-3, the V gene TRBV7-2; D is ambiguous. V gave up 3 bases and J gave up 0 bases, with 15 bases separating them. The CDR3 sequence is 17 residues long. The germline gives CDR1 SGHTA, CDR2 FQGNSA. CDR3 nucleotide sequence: TGTGCCAGCAGCTTGTCCTCTTCACCGAGCTCTGGAAACACCATATATTTT. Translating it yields CASSLSSSPSSGNTIYF.

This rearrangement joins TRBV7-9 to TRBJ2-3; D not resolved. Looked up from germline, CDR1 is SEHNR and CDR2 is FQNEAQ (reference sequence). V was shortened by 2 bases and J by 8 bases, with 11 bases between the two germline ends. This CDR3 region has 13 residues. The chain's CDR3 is CASSLIASGTQYF. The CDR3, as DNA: TGTGCCAGCAGCTTAATAGCATCGGGTACGCAGTATTTT.

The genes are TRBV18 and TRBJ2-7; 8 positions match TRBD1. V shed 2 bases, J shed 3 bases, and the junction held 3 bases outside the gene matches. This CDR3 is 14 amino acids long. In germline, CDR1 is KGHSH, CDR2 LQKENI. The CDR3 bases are TGTGCCAGCTCACCAAGGGACAGGATCTACGAGCAGTACTTC. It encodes CASSPRDRIYEQYF.

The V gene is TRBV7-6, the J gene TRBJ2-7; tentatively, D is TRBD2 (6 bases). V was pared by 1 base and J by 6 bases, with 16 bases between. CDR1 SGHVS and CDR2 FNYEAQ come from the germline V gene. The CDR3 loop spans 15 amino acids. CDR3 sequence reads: CASSLGAGKGGEQYF. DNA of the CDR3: TGTGCCAGCAGCTTAGGGGCGGGAAAAGGAGGCGAGCAGTACTTC.

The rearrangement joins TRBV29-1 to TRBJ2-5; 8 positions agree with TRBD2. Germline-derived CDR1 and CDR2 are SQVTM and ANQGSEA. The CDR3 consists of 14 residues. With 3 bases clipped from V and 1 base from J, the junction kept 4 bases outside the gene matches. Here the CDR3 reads CSVERRGAQETQYF. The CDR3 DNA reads TGCAGCGTTGAGCGGCGGGGGGCCCAAGAGACCCAGTACTTC.

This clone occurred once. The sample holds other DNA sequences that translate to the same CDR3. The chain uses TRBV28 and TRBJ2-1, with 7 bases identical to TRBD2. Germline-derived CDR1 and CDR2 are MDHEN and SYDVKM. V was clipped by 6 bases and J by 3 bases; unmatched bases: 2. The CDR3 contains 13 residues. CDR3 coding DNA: TGTGCCAGCAGCTCGGGAGGCTACAATGAGCAGTTCTTC. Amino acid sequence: CASSSGGYNEQFF. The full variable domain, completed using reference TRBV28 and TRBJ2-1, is DVKVTQSSRYLVKRTGEKVFLECVQDMDHENMFWYRQDPGLGLRLIYFSYDVKMKEKGDIPEGYSVSREKKERFSLILESASTNQTSMYLCASSSGGYNEQFFGPGTRLTVL.

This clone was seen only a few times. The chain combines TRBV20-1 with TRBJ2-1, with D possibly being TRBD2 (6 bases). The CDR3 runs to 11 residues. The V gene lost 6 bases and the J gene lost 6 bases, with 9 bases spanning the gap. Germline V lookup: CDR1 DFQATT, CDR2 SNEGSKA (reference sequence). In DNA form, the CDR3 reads TGCAGTGCAAAGGGACTCAATGAGCAGTTCTTC. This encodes CSAKGLNEQFF.

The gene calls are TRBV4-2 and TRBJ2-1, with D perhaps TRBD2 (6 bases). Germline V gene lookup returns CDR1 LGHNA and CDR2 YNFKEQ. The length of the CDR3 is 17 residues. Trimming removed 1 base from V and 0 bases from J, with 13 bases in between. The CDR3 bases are TGTGCCAGCAGCCAAGGGTGGGGGGAAAGCTCCTACAATGAGCAGTTCTTC. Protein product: CASSQGWGESSYNEQFF.

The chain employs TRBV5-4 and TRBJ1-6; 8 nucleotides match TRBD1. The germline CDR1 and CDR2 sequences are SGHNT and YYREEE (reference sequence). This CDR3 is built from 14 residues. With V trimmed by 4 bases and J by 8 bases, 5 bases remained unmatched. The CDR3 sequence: CASSADRGDSPLHF. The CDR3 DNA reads TGTGCCAGCAGCGCCGACAGGGGTGATTCACCCCTCCACTTT.

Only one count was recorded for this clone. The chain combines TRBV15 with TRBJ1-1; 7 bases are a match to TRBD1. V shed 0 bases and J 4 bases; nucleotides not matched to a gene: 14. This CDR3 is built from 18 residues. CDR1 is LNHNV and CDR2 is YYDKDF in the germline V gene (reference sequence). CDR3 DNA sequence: TGTGCCACCAGCAGAGATCTTCCACACAGGGGACGCACCACTGAAGCTTTCTTT. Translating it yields CATSRDLPHRGRTTEAFF.

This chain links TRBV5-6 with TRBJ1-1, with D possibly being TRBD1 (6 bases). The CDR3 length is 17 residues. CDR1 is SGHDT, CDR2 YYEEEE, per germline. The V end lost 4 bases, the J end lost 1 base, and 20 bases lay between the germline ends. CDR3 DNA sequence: TGTGCCAGCAGCCGAATTATAGGACAGAAGGGGAACACTGAAGCTTTCTTT. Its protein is CASSRIIGQKGNTEAFF.

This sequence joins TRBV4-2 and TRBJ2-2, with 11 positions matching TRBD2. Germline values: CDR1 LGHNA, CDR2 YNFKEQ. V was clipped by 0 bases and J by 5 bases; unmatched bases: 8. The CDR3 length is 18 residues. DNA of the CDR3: TGTGCCAGCAGCCAAGATATAGCGGGAGGGCCAGTAACCGGGGAGCTGTTTTTT. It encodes CASSQDIAGGPVTGELFF.

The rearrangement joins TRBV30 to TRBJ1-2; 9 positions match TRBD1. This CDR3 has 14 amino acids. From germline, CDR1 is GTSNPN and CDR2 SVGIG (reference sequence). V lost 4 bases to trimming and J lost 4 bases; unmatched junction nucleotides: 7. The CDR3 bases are TGTGCCTGGACCCCGACAGGGGGATTCTATGGCTACACCTTC. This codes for CAWTPTGGFYGYTF.

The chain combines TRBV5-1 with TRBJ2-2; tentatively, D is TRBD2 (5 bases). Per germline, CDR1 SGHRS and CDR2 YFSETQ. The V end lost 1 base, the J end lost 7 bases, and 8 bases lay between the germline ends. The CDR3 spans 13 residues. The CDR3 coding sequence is TGCGCCAGCAGCTTGTACGGGAACGGGGAGCTGTTTTTT. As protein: CASSLYGNGELFF.

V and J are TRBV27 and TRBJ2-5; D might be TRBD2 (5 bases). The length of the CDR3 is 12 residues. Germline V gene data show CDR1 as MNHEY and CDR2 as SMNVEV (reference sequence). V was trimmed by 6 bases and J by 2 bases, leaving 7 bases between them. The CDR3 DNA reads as TGTGCCAGCAGGAGGGCTCAAGAGACCCAGTACTTC. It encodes CASRRAQETQYF.

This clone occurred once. The CDR3 protein is CASGFSNQPQHF. The CDR3 nucleotides read TGTGCCAGCGGCTTTAGCAATCAGCCCCAGCATTTT. The rearrangement joins TRBV2 to TRBJ1-5; no definite D call. Deletions cut 8 bases from V and 0 bases from J, with 5 bases between. This CDR3 has 12 amino acids. Germline CDR1 reads SNHLY; CDR2 reads FYNNEI.

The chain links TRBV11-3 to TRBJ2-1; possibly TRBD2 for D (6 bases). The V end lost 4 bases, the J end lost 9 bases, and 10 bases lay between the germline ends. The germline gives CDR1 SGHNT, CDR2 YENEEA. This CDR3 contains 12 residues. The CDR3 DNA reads TGTGCCAGCAGCTGGCGGGGTGGTGAGCAGTTCTTC. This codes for CASSWRGGEQFF.

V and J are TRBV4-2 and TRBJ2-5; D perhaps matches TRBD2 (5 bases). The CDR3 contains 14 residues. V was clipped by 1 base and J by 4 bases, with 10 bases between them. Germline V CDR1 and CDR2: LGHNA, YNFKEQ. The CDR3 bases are TGTGCCAGCAGCCAAGTTACTAGGGCAGAGACCCAGTACTTC. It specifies CASSQVTRAETQYF.

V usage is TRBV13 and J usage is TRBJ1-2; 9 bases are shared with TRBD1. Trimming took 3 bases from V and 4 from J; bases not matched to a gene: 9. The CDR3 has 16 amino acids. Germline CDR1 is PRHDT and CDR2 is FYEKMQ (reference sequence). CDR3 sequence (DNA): TGTGCCAGCAGCTTTGGGAACAGGGGGCGCGGCTATGGCTACACCTTC. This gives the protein CASSFGNRGRGYGYTF.

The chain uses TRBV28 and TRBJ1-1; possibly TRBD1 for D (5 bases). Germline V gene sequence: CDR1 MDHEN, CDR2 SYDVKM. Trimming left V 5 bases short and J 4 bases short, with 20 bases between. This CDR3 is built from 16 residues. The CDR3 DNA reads TGTGCCAGCAGTCCCCCGGGCGGGGGACGAGGCACTGAAGCTTTCTTT. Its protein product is CASSPPGGGRGTEAFF.